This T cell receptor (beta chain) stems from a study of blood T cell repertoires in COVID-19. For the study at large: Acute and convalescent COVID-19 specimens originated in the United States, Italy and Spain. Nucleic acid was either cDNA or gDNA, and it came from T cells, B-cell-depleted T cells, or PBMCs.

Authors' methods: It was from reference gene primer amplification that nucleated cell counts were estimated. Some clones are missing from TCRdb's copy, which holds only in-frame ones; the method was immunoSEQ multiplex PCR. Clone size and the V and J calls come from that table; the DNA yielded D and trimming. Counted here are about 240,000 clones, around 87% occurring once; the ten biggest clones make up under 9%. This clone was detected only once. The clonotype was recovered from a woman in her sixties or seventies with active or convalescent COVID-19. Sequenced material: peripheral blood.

CDR3 DNA sequence: TGTGCCAGCAGTGAAACAGGGGCCCTACCTGAAGCTTTCTTT. Translated, it gives CASSETGALPEAFF. V is TRBV25-1 and J is TRBJ1-1; 7 nucleotides match TRBD1. Per the germline V gene, CDR1 is MGHDK and CDR2 is SYGVNS. The CDR3 runs 14 residues. Trimming cost V 2 bases and J 6 bases; bases outside gene matches: 6. Full variable domain (outside the CDR3, taken from reference TRBV25-1 and TRBJ1-1): EADIYQTPRYLVIGTGKKITLECSQTMGHDKMYWYQQDPGMELHLIHYSYGVNSTEKGDLSSESTVSRIRTEHFPLTLESARPSHTSQYLCASSETGALPEAFFGQGTRLTVV.